The entry below describes one T cell receptor beta chain. Its matching antigen is unknown. The sample originates from a study of blood T cells in healthy people across ages. A second PCR of roughly 7 to 11 cycles used a sample-barcoded 5' primer and a J-beta primer mix. TCRdb called the 5' RACE reads again in MiXCR, with one record for every CDR3 protein. The sample yields approximately 810,000 distinct CDR3 sequences, under 35% seen once. Study-wide points: What prevented conclusive comparison of naive and antigen-experienced cells was that PBMCs were unsorted.

Germline V CDR1 and CDR2: SNHLY, FYNNEI. This CDR3 is 16 amino acids long. V lost 8 bases and J 0 bases, leaving 16 bases between the germline ends. This chain uses TRBV2 with TRBJ1-4, with D hard to call. Input material: blood. This TCR was recovered from a woman of 80 years or more in good health. The CDR3 loop reads CASCRGYGTTNEKLFF. The DNA of the CDR3 is TGTGCCAGCTGCCGGGGATACGGCACAACTAATGAAAAACTGTTTTTT.